The 2 T cell receptor beta chains below all came from one sample that was sequenced in a study of cytomegalovirus exposure and HLA in healthy donors (dated by TCRdb to about 2017). Library preparation employed the immunoSEQ multiplex PCR assay. The multiplex PCR relied on a mix of 60 forward primers for TCR Vbeta segments and 13 reverse primers for TCR Jbeta segments. TCRdb obtained this table from immuneACCESS and retained in-frame rearrangements with V and J assigned. These tables miss some clones; where compared with another copy, unresolved V genes account for less than half of the shortfall, and the remainder is unexplained. A total of around 100,000 clones appear in this sample, 74% of them only once. The biggest ten clones account for less than 3.5% of the sample. The specimen sequenced was PBMCs. These receptors were obtained from a man in his fifties in good health and CMV-seropositive.

This clone was recorded a few times. The chain recombines TRBV27 with TRBJ1-4; D unresolved. The CDR3 has 16 amino acids. Germline assignment: CDR1 MNHEY and CDR2 SMNVEV (reference sequence). Trimming shortened V by 6 bases and J by 2 bases, and 16 bases separated the two germline ends. The CDR3, as DNA: TGTGCCAGCAGAAAAGACTACGGGCCGACTAATGAAAAACTGTTTTTT. Translation: CASRKDYGPTNEKLFF. The complete variable domain, with remaining parts taken from reference TRBV27 and TRBJ1-4, reads EAQVTQNPRYLITVTGKKLTVTCSQNMNHEYMSWYRQDPGLGLRQIYYSMNVEVTDKGDVPEGYKVSRKEKRNFPLILESPSPNQTSLYFCASRKDYGPTNEKLFFGSGTQLSVL.

The gene calls are TRBV9 and TRBJ2-1; possibly TRBD2 for D (5 bases). Trimming removed 5 bases at V and 2 bases at J, with 17 bases between. Germline loops: CDR1 SGDLS, CDR2 YYNGEE. This CDR3 region has 16 residues. CDR3 loop: CASRTKGGQPYNEQFF. DNA of the CDR3: TGTGCCAGCAGAACCAAGGGCGGGCAACCCTACAATGAGCAGTTCTTC.